Included here is one T cell receptor beta chain sequence, with context. This specimen belongs to a study of shared T cell receptors in the human thymus. The protocol was immunoSEQ multiplex PCR, while the TCRdb copy is restricted to in-frame clones and leaves out a portion. The table has roughly 710,000 clones, 70% to 90% seen once. There are 17 residues in the CDR3. The germline gives CDR1 MDHEN, CDR2 SYDVKM. Trimming took 2 bases from V and 2 from J, leaving 13 bases between them. Another study also made use of these data, one on human thymus T cells. As reported in that work: Corrective heart surgery yielded resections, and these provided the thymus tissue.

The receptor was isolated from a girl less than two years old with a congenital heart defect. The rearrangement joins TRBV28 to TRBJ1-6; D might be TRBD1 (6 bases). Sequenced sample: thymocytes. The CDR3 reads CASSLGSGAPYNSPLHF. The CDR3 nucleotides are TGTGCCAGCAGTTTAGGTTCAGGGGCACCCTATAATTCACCCCTCCACTTT.